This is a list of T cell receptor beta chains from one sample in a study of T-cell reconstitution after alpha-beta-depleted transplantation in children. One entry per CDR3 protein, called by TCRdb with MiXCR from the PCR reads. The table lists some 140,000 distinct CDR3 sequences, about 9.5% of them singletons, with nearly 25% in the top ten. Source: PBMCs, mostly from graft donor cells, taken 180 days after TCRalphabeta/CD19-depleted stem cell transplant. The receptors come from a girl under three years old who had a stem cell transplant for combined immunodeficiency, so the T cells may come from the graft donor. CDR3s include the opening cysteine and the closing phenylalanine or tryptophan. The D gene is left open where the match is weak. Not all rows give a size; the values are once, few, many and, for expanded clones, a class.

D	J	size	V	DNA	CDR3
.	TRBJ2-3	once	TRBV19	TGTGCCAGTAGGATCCGGGACGTAAGGACAGATACGCAGTATTTT	CASRIRDVRTDTQYF
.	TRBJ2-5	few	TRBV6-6	TGTGCCAGCAGTGGGGAAAGAGAGACCCAGTACTTC	CASSGERETQYF
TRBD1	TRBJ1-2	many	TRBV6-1	TGTGCCAGCAGTCCTGTCCCGGGACAGGGACGGTATGGCTACACCTTC	CASSPVPGQGRYGYTF
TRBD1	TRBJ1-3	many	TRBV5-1	TGCGCCAGCAGCTCCACGGGACAGGGCACGTCTGGAAACACCATATATTTT	CASSSTGQGTSGNTIYF
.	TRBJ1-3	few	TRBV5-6	TGTGCCAGCAGCTTCCTTGGTTATACCCTCGGAAACACCATATATTTT	CASSFLGYTLGNTIYF
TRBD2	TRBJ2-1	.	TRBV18	TGTGCCAGCTCACCGTGGAGACTAGCGGGGGGTGAGCAGTTCTTC	CASSPWRLAGGEQFF
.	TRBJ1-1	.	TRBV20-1	TGCAGTGCCTGGGGGGTTAGGCACACTGAAGCTTTCTTT	CSAWGVRHTEAFF
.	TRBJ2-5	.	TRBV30	TGTGCCTGGAGTTTTGTTTCCACCCAGTACTTC	CAWSFVSTQYF
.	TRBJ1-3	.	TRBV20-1	TGCAGTGCTCACCCAGGAGGGGTGAAAAACACCATATATTTT	CSAHPGGVKNTIYF
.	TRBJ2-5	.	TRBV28	TGTGCCAGCAGTTTATCCCCGGGACACGCTTGGGAGACCCAGTACTTC	CASSLSPGHAWETQYF
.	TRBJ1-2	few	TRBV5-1	TGCGCCAGCAGCTTGGGTGAGACACGCTATGGCTACACCTTC	CASSLGETRYGYTF
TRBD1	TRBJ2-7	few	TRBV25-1	TGTGCCAGCAGTGCCCCCCCCCGGGACAGGGGGCGCGGAGAGCAGTACTTC	CASSAPPRDRGRGEQYF
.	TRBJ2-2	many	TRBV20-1	TGCAGTGCGGGCCTGCCGAACACCGGGGAGCTGTTTTTT	CSAGLPNTGELFF
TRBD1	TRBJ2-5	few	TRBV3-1	TGTGCCAGCAGCCCGACAGGGCAAGAGACCCAGTACTTC	CASSPTGQETQYF
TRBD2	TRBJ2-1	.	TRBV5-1	TGCGCCAGCAGCTTGGATTCGCGGGGGTCCTACAATGAGCAGTTCTTC	CASSLDSRGSYNEQFF
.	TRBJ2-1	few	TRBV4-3	TGCGCCAGCAGCCAAGCCCTTGACTACTCCCATGAGCAGTTCTTC	CASSQALDYSHEQFF
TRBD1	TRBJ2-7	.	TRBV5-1	TGCGCCAGCAGTTTGGGGTTAAAAGTGACAGGGATATCCTACGAGCAGTACTTC	CASSLGLKVTGISYEQYF
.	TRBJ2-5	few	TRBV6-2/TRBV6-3	TGTGCCAGCAGTTATTCGGTCTACGGAGAGACCCAGTACTTC	CASSYSVYGETQYF
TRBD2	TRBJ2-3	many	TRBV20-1	TGCAGTGCCCAAGGTTCCGAGGGCGGGAGTGTGGGCACAGATACGCAGTATTTT	CSAQGSEGGSVGTDTQYF
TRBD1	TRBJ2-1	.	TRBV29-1	TGCAGCGTTGGTCCAGGACAGGGTCGGTACAATGAGCAGTTCTTC	CSVGPGQGRYNEQFF
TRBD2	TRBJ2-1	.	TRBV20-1	TGCAGTGCTAGGTTCGGGGGGTTCTCCTACAATGAGCAGTTCTTC	CSARFGGFSYNEQFF
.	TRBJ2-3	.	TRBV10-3	TGTGCCATCAGTGATGGGGGCTCCACAGATACGCAGTATTTT	CAISDGGSTDTQYF
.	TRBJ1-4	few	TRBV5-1	TGCGCCAGCAGCTTAGACGCTAATGAAAAACTGTTTTTT	CASSLDANEKLFF
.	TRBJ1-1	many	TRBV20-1	TGCAGTGCTAGCGGGCAGGGGTTCGCTGAAGCTTTCTTT	CSASGQGFAEAFF
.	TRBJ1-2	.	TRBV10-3	TGTGCCATCAGTGGTGGACAGTCCCCCACAAACTATGGCTACACCTTC	CAISGGQSPTNYGYTF
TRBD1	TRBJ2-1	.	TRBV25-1	TGTGCCAGCAGGGAGACAGGGGACCCTAACAATGAGCAGTTCTTC	CASRETGDPNNEQFF
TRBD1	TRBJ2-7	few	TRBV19	TGTGCCAGTAGTCCTTGGGACAGCACCTACGAGCAGTACTTC	CASSPWDSTYEQYF
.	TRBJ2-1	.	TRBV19	TGTGCCAGTAAAACACAGGGAGCTGTGGGTGAGCAGTTCTTC	CASKTQGAVGEQFF
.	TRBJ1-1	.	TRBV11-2	TGTGCCAGCAGCTTAGATGGGGGTCTGGACACTGAAGCTTTCTTT	CASSLDGGLDTEAFF
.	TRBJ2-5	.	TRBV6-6	TGTGCCAGCAGTTACACGGGATTGGAGACCCAGTACTTC	CASSYTGLETQYF
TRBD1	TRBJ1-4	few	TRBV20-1	TGCAGTGCTAGAGATGGGACAGGAGGCTCCTTAAAGGCGAATGAAAAACTGTTTTTT	CSARDGTGGSLKANEKLFF
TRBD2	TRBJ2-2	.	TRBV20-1	TGCAGTGCTAGTCCCTGGCGTGGGAGCGGGGAGGAGCTGTTTTTT	CSASPWRGSGEELFF
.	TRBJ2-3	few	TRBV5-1	TGCGCCAGCAGCTTTGACAGCTCGACGCAGTATTTT	CASSFDSSTQYF
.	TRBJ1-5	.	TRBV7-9	TGTGCCAGCAGCTTAATGAAAGATCAGCCCCAGCATTTT	CASSLMKDQPQHF
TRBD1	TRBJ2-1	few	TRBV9	TGTGCCAGCAGCTTACTCGGACAGGGATCGGGAAATGAGCAGTTCTTC	CASSLLGQGSGNEQFF
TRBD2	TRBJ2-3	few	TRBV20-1	TGCAGCGCTACTAGCGGGAACGCAGATACGCAGTATTTT	CSATSGNADTQYF
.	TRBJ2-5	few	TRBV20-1	TGCAGTGCTAGTTGGGCCAAAGGGGGACAAGAGACCCAGTACTTC	CSASWAKGGQETQYF
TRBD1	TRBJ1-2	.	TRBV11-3	TGTGCCAGCAGCCAGGGGGCGGGAGACTATGGCTACACCTTC	CASSQGAGDYGYTF
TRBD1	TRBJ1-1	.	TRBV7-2	TGTGCCAGCAGCCCCAGACAGGGGACTATGAACACTGAAGCTTTCTTT	CASSPRQGTMNTEAFF
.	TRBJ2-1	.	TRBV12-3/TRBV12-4	TGTGCCAGCAGTTTAGCGCTGGGGTGGTATGACAATGAGCAGTTCTTC	CASSLALGWYDNEQFF
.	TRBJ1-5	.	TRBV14	TGTGCCAGCAGCCAAGAGGGGGACAAACATCAGCCCCAGCATTTT	CASSQEGDKHQPQHF
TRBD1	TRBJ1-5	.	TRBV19	TGTGCCAGTAGTATCCCGGGACAGGGTGGCGGTCAGCCCCAGCATTTT	CASSIPGQGGGQPQHF